This TCR beta chain was sequenced in a study of long-term antiretroviral therapy in people with HIV. CDR1 and CDR2 (germline): SNHLY, FYNNEI. CDR3 size: 18 residues. Trimming pared 10 bases from V and 0 bases from J, leaving 22 bases between. There were roughly 1-10 million cryopreserved PBMC in the samples before DNA extraction. The run of the v3.0 immunoSEQ assay was at survey level. Produced via immunoSEQ multiplex PCR; TCRdb's table is partial and in-frame only. Here the sample spans 30,000 or so clones, around four fifths being singletons. Sequencing used unsorted PBMCs, obtained 1.5 years before starting antiretroviral therapy. J is TRBJ2-6 and V is TRBV2; perhaps TRBD1 as D (6 bases). The TCR originated in a man aged 18-30 years with HIV. The CDR3 DNA follows: TGTGCCACCCTGGACCGAGACAGGCAACTCTCTGGGGCCAACGTCCTGACTTTC. It encodes CATLDRDRQLSGANVLTF.